This is a list of T cell receptor beta chains from one sample in a study of CD8 T cells in ankylosing spondylitis. TCRdb redid the calling of the 5' RACE reads with MiXCR, one entry per CDR3 protein. The table shows about 360,000 distinct CDR3 sequences, with approximately 22% occurring only once. Sequencing was done on a sample of blood, either unsorted or a sorted T cell fraction (not recorded which). The receptor source for this set is a male donor with ankylosing spondylitis or in good health (not recorded which). The CDR3 runs from the conserved cysteine through the conserved F or W. D genes are given only for firm matches. Only some rows state a clone size, as once, few, many or a class for expanded clones.

CDR3 protein	CDR3 DNA	J gene	V gene	D gene	clone size
CASSAPGGQELFF	TGTGCCAGCAGCGCACCGGGGGGTCAGGAACTGTTTTTT	TRBJ1-4	TRBV7-9	NA	few
CASSSRPGTGAAYEQYF	TGTGCCAGCAGTTCGCGTCCCGGGACAGGGGCTGCCTACGAGCAGTACTTC	TRBJ2-7	TRBV28	TRBD1	NA
CARQDGLAGATDTQYF	TGTGCCAGGCAAGACGGACTAGCGGGGGCCACAGATACGCAGTATTTT	TRBJ2-3	TRBV2	TRBD2	NA
CASNSIGTGFYEQYF	TGTGCCAGCAACTCGATCGGGACAGGGTTCTACGAGCAGTACTTC	TRBJ2-7	TRBV7-8	TRBD1	NA
CASSLLGLTDPETQYF	TGTGCCAGCAGCTTATTGGGACTTACCGACCCAGAGACCCAGTACTTC	TRBJ2-5	TRBV7-9	NA	few
CASSHTSYEQYF	TGTGCCAGCAGCCACACCTCCTACGAGCAGTACTTC	TRBJ2-7	TRBV27	NA	few
CASSVGLAGGPSSYNEQFF	TGTGCCAGCAGCGTAGGACTAGCGGGGGGGCCGAGCTCCTACAATGAGCAGTTCTTC	TRBJ2-1	TRBV9	TRBD2	few
CASSLGRAGTYGYTF	TGTGCCAGCAGCTTAGGTCGGGCAGGGACCTATGGCTACACCTTC	TRBJ1-2	TRBV7-9	NA	NA
CSIMTDSYEQYF	TGCAGCATAATGACAGACTCCTACGAGCAGTACTTC	TRBJ2-7	TRBV29-1	NA	few
CASSTPRERSSPLHF	TGTGCCAGCAGTACACCCAGGGAAAGGAGCTCACCCCTCCACTTT	TRBJ1-6	TRBV28	NA	NA
CASSRSLNNEQFF	TGTGCCAGCTCACGGAGCTTGAACAATGAGCAGTTCTTC	TRBJ2-1	TRBV6-1	NA	NA
CASRDRVTGELFF	TGTGCCAGCAGGGACCGGGTCACCGGGGAGCTGTTTTTT	TRBJ2-2	TRBV9	NA	NA
CASGLQNTEAFF	TGTGCCAGTGGACTCCAGAACACTGAAGCTTTCTTT	TRBJ1-1	TRBV27	NA	few
CASSLVGTGSYNEQFF	TGCGCCAGCAGCTTGGTAGGGACAGGTTCCTACAATGAGCAGTTCTTC	TRBJ2-1	TRBV5-1	TRBD1	few
CALNQERNEQFF	TGCGCCCTTAACCAGGAGAGGAATGAGCAGTTCTTC	TRBJ2-1	TRBV29-1	NA	NA
CASSPRRATNEKLFF	TGTGCCAGCAGCCCCCGGCGGGCAACTAATGAAAAACTGTTTTTT	TRBJ1-4	TRBV7-6	NA	NA
CASIIVRSGSPQQFF	TGTGCCAGCATCATTGTAAGGTCCGGGTCACCGCAGCAGTTCTTC	TRBJ2-1	TRBV5-6	NA	NA
CASNAGTEKIGEQYF	TGTGCCAGCAATGCCGGGACCGAGAAAATAGGGGAGCAGTACTTC	TRBJ2-7	TRBV25-1	NA	few
CASSWTVNF	TGTGCCAGCAGCTGGACTGTAAACTTC	TRBJ2-4	TRBV5-8	NA	few
CASRASANTGELFF	TGTGCCAGCAGGGCTAGCGCGAACACCGGGGAGCTGTTTTTT	TRBJ2-2	TRBV7-3	NA	few
CASNPTGSSYEQYF	TGTGCCAGCAACCCTACAGGGTCGTCCTACGAGCAGTACTTC	TRBJ2-7	TRBV7-9	NA	few
CASSELDSGGPNTGELFF	TGCGCCAGCAGTGAGTTGGATAGCGGGGGCCCGAACACCGGGGAGCTGTTTTTT	TRBJ2-2	TRBV10-2	TRBD2	few
CASKPGGSTEAFF	TGTGCCAGCAAACCGGGGGGTAGTACTGAAGCTTTCTTT	TRBJ1-1	TRBV11-2	NA	few
CSARAGGGQPQHF	TGCAGTGCTAGAGCAGGGGGGGGTCAGCCCCAGCATTTT	TRBJ1-5	TRBV20-1	TRBD1	NA
CASSFAGGFNEQFF	TGTGCCAGCAGTTTCGCAGGGGGCTTCAATGAGCAGTTCTTC	TRBJ2-1	TRBV12-3/TRBV12-4	TRBD1	NA
CASSQDRGLSGELFF	TGTGCCAGCAGCCAAGACCGGGGCCTCTCCGGGGAGCTGTTTTTT	TRBJ2-2	TRBV3-1	NA	NA
CSVRGEQDSYEQYF	TGCAGCGTCCGAGGGGAACAGGACTCCTACGAGCAGTACTTC	TRBJ2-7	TRBV29-1	NA	few
CSVVGQGGGQETQYF	TGCAGCGTTGTAGGCCAGGGGGGCGGGCAAGAGACCCAGTACTTC	TRBJ2-5	TRBV29-1	NA	NA
CASSYASGNEQFF	TGTGCCAGCAGTTACGCTAGCGGTAATGAGCAGTTCTTC	TRBJ2-1	TRBV6-5	TRBD2	NA
CASSVGPVDEQYF	TGTGCCAGCAGTGTAGGGCCCGTCGACGAGCAGTACTTC	TRBJ2-7	TRBV25-1	NA	NA
CASSPGLAVDEQFF	TGTGCCAGCAGCCCGGGACTAGCGGTCGATGAGCAGTTCTTC	TRBJ2-1	TRBV4-2	TRBD2	many
CASSQERLLNNEQFF	TGCGCCAGCAGCCAAGAACGGTTACTTAACAATGAGCAGTTCTTC	TRBJ2-1	TRBV4-1	NA	NA
CASSHELRDRSYEQYF	TGTGCCAGCAGCCACGAACTTCGGGACAGGTCCTACGAGCAGTACTTC	TRBJ2-7	TRBV6-1	TRBD1	once
CASSQDGYSNQPQHF	TGTGCCAGCAGCCAAGACGGATATAGCAATCAGCCCCAGCATTTT	TRBJ1-5	TRBV3-1	NA	NA
CASSPWGEQFF	TGTGCCAGCAGCCCGTGGGGGGAGCAGTTCTTC	TRBJ2-1	TRBV5-5	NA	NA
CASSLASAGVSPLHF	TGTGCCAGCAGCTTAGCGTCGGCGGGGGTTTCACCCCTCCACTTT	TRBJ1-6	TRBV7-9	NA	few
CASSLLAGGNPEQFF	TGTGCCAGCAGTCTACTAGCGGGGGGTAATCCTGAGCAGTTCTTC	TRBJ2-1	TRBV4-2	TRBD2	NA
CASSPGVGPSSYEQYF	TGTGCCAGCAGTCCCGGTGTGGGCCCTTCCTCCTACGAGCAGTACTTC	TRBJ2-7	TRBV12-3/TRBV12-4	NA	NA